This TCR beta chain was observed in a study of T cell repertoires in cytomegalovirus infection. Study information: Use of recently identified HLA-C-restricted and well-studied HLA-B-restricted CMV epitopes was part of the study. Both CMV infection and a matching HLA type were indicated by public TCR beta signatures.

About this clonotype: Its antigen is as yet unknown.

Points from the study as a whole: Identification of carriers of CMV plus the relevant HLA was achieved through cumulative public TCR beta family frequency. Dominating the ex vivo response were TCR beta clonotypes that were CMV-specific and HLA-C-restricted.

The CDR3 is made up of 15 amino acids. Losses at the gene ends were 3 bases for V and 5 bases for J; bases not matched to a gene: 8. Germline V lookup: CDR1 SGHNT, CDR2 YYREEE (reference sequence). A single record per CDR3 protein comes from TCRdb applying MiXCR to the reads. The repertoire holds more than 250,000 distinct CDR3 sequences, with around a quarter as singletons. This chain links TRBV5-4 with TRBJ2-5, with 9 bases fitting TRBD1. Sequences were derived from cultured PBMCs, sampled from culture after CMV antigen stimulation. This clonotype originated in a human donor in good health (CMV status not recorded). Some clones in this sample may be carry-over from other donors' samples. The CDR3 sequence is CASSSTGTGRETQYF. The CDR3 bases are TGTGCCAGCAGCTCCACCGGGACAGGGAGGGAGACCCAGTACTTC.